Shown below are 5 T cell receptor beta chains from a single sample sequenced in a study of T cells in localized non-small cell lung cancer. TCRdb keeps only in-frame clones here, not all; method: immunoSEQ multiplex PCR. The data show more than 45,000 clones, roughly 80% seen once. Source: peripheral blood, taken before any cancer treatment. These receptors were obtained from a man aged 40 to 70 with stage I squamous cell lung carcinoma.

This clone was counted only a few times. This chain uses TRBV5-6 with TRBJ2-1; D may correspond to TRBD1 or TRBD2 (5 bases each). Germline loops: CDR1 SGHDT, CDR2 YYEEEE. The length of the CDR3 is 13 residues. Between the trimmed V and J ends, which lost 0 bases and 10 bases, there was a span of 11 bases. The CDR3 coding sequence is TGTGCCAGCAGCTTGGTTCAGGGAGACGAGCAGTTCTTC. Encoded protein: CASSLVQGDEQFF.

As to this clone: This sequence may be a read error, since a much larger clone differs from it by one base. The genes are TRBV2 and TRBJ1-6; 7 bases align to TRBD1. Trimming at V came to 3 bases and at J to 7 bases, leaving 9 bases not matched to a gene. Per germline, CDR1 SNHLY and CDR2 FYNNEI. This CDR3 is 16 amino acids long. CDR3 protein: CASSDSPQGRNSPLHF. CDR3 nucleotide sequence: TGTGCCAGCAGTGATTCCCCACAGGGGCGAAATTCACCCCTCCACTTT.

This chain links TRBV9 with TRBJ2-3; 13 nucleotides match TRBD2. V was clipped by 0 bases and J by 0 bases; unmatched bases: 10. CDR1 and CDR2 from the germline V gene are SGDLS and YYNGEE. The CDR3 covers 20 residues. CDR3 nucleotide sequence: TGTGCCAGCAGCGTAGCTCGGACTAGCGGGGGACCGTCTAGCACAGATACGCAGTATTTT. Protein sequence: CASSVARTSGGPSSTDTQYF. Filled out from reference TRBV9 and TRBJ2-3, the complete variable domain reads DSGVTQTPKHLITATGQRVTLRCSPRSGDLSVYWYQQSLDQGLQFLIQYYNGEERAKGNILERFSAQQFPDLHSELNLSSLELGDSALYFCASSVARTSGGPSSTDTQYFGPGTRLTVL.

The chain links TRBV14 to TRBJ2-3; D call uncertain. This CDR3 spans 14 amino acids. Looked up from germline, CDR1 is SGHDN and CDR2 is FVKESK. The ends were cut back, 4 bases at V and 2 bases at J, with 10 bases in the middle. The CDR3 is CASSRGISTDTQYF. The CDR3 region has the DNA TGTGCCAGCAGCCGAGGTATTTCCACAGATACGCAGTATTTT. Full variable domain (missing parts from reference TRBV14 and TRBJ2-3): EAGVTQFPSHSVIEKGQTVTLRCDPISGHDNLYWYRRVMGKEIKFLLHFVKESKQDESGMPNNRFLAERTGGTYSTLKVQPAELEDSGVYFCASSRGISTDTQYFGPGTRLTVL.

The chain employs TRBV18 and TRBJ2-4; possibly TRBD1 for D (5 bases). V lost 6 bases and J 9 bases, leaving 18 bases between the germline ends. The CDR3 loop spans 14 amino acids. Germline lookup yields CDR1 KGHSH and CDR2 LQKENI. The CDR3 DNA sequence: TGTGCCAGCTCCCCGCAGGGTCGGAGTACCATTCAGTACTTC. Protein sequence: CASSPQGRSTIQYF.